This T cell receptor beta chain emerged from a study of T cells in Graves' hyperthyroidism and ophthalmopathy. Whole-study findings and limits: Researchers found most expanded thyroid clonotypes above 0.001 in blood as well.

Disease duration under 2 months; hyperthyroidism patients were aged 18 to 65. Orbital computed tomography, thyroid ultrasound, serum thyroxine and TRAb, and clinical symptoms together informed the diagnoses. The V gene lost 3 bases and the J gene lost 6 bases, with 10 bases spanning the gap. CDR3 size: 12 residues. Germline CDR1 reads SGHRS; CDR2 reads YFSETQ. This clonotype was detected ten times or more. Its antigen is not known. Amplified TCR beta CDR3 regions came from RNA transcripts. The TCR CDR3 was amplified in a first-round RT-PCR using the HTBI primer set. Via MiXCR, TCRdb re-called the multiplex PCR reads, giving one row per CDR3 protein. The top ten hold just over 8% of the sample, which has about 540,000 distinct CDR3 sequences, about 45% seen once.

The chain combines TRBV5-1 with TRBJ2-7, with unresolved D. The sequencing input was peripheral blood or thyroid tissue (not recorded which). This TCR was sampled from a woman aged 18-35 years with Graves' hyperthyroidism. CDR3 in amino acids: CASSSSGGEQYF. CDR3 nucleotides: TGCGCCAGCAGCTCCTCGGGCGGCGAGCAGTACTTC.